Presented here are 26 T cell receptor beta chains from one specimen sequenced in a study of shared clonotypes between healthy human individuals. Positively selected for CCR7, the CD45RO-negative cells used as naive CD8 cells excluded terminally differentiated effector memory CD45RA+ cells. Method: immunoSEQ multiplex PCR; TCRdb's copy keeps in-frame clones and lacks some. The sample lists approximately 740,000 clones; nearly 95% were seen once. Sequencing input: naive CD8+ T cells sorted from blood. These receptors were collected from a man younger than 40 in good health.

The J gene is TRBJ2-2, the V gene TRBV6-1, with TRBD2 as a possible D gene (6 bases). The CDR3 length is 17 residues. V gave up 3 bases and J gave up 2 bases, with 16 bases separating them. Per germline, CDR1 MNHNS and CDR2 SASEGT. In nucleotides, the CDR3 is TGTGCCAGCAGTGACCCTTGGCGGGGCGATAACACCGGGGAGCTGTTTTTT. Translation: CASSDPWRGDNTGELFF.

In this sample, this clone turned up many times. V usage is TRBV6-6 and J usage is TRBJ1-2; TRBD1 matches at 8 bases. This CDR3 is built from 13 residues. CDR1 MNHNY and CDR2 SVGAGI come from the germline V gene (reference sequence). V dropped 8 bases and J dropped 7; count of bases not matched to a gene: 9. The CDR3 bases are TGTGCCAGCTCCATCGTAACAGGGGGTGGCTACACCTTC. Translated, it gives CASSIVTGGGYTF.

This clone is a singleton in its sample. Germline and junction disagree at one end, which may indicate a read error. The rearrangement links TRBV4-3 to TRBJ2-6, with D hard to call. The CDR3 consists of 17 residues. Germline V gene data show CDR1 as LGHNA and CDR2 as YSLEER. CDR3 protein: CASSEDMVISGANVLTF. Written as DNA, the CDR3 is TGCGCCAGCAGCGAAGACATGGTAATCTCTGGGGCCAACGTCCTGACTTTC.

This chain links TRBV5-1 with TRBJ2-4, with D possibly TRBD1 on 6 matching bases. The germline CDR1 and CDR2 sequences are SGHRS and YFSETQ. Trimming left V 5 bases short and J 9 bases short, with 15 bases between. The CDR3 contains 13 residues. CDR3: CASRSLQGRIQYF. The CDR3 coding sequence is TGCGCCAGCAGAAGCCTACAGGGCCGCATTCAGTACTTC.

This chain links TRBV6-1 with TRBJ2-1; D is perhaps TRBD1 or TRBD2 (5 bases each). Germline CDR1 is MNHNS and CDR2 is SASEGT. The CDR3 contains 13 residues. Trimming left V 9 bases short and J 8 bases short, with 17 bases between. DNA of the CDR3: TGTGCCAGTGGGAGAGACAGTTACGATGAGCAGTTCTTC. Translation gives CASGRDSYDEQFF.

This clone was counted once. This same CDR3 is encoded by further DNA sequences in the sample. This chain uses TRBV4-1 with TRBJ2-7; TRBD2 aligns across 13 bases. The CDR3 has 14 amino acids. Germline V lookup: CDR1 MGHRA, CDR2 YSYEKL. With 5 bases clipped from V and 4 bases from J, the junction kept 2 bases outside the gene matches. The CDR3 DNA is TGCGCCAGCAGCAGGACTAGCGGGAGTTACGAGCAGTACTTC. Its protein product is CASSRTSGSYEQYF.

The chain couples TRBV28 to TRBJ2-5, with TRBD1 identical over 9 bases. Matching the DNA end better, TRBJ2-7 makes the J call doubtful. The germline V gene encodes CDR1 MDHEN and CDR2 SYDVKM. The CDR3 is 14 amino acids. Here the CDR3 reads CASSLWTGGYEQYF. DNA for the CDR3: TGTGCCAGCAGTTTATGGACAGGGGGCTACGAGCAGTACTTC.

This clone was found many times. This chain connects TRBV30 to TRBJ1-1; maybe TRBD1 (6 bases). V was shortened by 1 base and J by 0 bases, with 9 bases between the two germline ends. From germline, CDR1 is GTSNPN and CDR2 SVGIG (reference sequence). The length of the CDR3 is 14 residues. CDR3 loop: CAWSEGQLNTEAFF. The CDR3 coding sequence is TGTGCCTGGAGTGAAGGACAGTTGAACACTGAAGCTTTCTTT.

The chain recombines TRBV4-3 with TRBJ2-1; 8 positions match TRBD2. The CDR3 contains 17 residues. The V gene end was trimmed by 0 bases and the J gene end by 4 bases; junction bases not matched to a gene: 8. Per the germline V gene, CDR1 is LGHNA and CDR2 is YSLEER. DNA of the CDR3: TGCGCCAGCAGCCAAGATGGTTGGAGCGGGAGTTACAATGAGCAGTTCTTC. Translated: CASSQDGWSGSYNEQFF.

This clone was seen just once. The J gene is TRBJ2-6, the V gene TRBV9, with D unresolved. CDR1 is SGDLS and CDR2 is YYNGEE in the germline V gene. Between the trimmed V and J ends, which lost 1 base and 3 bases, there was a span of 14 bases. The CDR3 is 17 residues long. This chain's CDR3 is CASSVNSASGGANVLTF. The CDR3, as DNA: TGTGCCAGCAGCGTAAACTCCGCCTCTGGTGGGGCCAACGTCCTGACTTTC. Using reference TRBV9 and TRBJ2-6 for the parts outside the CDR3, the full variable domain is DSGVTQTPKHLITATGQRVTLRCSPRSGDLSVYWYQQSLDQGLQFLIQYYNGEERAKGNILERFSAQQFPDLHSELNLSSLELGDSALYFCASSVNSASGGANVLTFGAGSRLTVL.

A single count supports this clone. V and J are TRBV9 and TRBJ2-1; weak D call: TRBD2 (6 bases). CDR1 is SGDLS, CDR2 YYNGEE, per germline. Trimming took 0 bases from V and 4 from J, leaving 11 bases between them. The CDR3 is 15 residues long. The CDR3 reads CASSVVGSGYNEQFF. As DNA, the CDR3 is TGTGCCAGCAGCGTAGTTGGTAGCGGATACAATGAGCAGTTCTTC.

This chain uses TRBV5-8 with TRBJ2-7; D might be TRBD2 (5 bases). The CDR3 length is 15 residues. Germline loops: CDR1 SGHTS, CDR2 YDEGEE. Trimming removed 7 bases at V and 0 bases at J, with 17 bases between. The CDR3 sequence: CASPQTRLHSYEQYF. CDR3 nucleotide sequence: TGTGCCAGCCCTCAAACTAGGCTCCACTCCTACGAGCAGTACTTC.

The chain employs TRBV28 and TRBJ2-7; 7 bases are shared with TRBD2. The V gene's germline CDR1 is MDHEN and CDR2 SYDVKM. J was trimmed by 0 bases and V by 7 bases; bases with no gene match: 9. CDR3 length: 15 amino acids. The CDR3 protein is CASTYVGTNSYEQYF. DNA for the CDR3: TGTGCCAGCACCTATGTTGGGACTAACTCCTACGAGCAGTACTTC.

CDR3 sequence: CASSPGYYQPQHF. CDR3 coding DNA: TGTGCCAGTAGTCCAGGCTACTATCAGCCCCAGCATTTT. J is TRBJ1-5 and V is TRBV19; D call uncertain. The germline V gene has CDR1 LNHDA and CDR2 SQIVND (reference sequence). The V and J ends lost 5 bases and 5 bases respectively, with 10 bases between them. The CDR3 is made up of 13 amino acids.

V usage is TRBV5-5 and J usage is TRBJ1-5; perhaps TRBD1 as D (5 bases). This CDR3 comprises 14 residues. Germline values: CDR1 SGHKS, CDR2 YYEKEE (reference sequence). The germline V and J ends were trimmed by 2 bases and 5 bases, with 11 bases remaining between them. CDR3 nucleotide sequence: TGTGCCAGCAGCTTAACAGGTCGGGATCAGCCCCAGCATTTT. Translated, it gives CASSLTGRDQPQHF.

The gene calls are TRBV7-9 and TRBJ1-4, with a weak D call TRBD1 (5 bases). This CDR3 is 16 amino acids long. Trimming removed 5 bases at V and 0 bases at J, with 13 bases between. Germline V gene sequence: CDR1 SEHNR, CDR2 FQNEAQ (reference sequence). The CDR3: CASSPGHAPTNEKLFF. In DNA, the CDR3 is TGTGCCAGCAGCCCCGGACACGCTCCAACTAATGAAAAACTGTTTTTT.

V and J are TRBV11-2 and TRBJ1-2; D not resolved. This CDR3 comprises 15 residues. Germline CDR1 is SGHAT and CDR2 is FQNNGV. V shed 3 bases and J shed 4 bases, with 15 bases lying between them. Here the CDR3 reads CASSLAVGPAYGYTF. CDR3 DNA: TGTGCCAGCAGCTTGGCCGTCGGACCAGCCTATGGCTACACCTTC.

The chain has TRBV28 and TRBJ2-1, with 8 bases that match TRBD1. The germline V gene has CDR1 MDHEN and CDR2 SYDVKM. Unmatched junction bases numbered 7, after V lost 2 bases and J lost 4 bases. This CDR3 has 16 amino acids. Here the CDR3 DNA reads TGTGCCAGCAGTTTAGGCCCAGGGGGCAGGTACAATGAGCAGTTCTTC. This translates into CASSLGPGGRYNEQFF.

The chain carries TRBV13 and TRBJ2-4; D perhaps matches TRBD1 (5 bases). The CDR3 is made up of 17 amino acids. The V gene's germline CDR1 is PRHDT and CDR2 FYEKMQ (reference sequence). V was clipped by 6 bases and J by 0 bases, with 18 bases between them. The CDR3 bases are TGTGCCAGCAGTCTTGCGCCAGGGAATTTAGCCAAAAACATTCAGTACTTC. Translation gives CASSLAPGNLAKNIQYF. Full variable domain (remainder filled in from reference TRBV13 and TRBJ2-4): AAGVIQSPRHLIKEKRETATLKCYPIPRHDTVYWYQQGPGQDPQFLISFYEKMQSDKGSIPDRFSAQQFSDYHSELNMSSLELGDSALYFCASSLAPGNLAKNIQYFGAGTRLSVL.

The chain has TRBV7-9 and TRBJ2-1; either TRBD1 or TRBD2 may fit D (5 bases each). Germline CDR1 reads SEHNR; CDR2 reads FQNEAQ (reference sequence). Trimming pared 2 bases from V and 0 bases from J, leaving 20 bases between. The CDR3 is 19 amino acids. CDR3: CASSLPRDPKGSSYNEQFF. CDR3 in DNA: TGTGCCAGCAGCTTACCCCGGGACCCTAAGGGGAGCTCCTACAATGAGCAGTTCTTC.

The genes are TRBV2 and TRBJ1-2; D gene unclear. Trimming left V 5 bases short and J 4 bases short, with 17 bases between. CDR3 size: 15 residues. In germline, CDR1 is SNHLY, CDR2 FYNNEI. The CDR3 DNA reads TGTGCCAGCAGTATGGTCGGAGACACCCGCTATGGCTACACCTTC. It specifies CASSMVGDTRYGYTF. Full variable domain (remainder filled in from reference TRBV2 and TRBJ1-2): EPEVTQTPSHQVTQMGQEVILRCVPISNHLYFYWYRQILGQKVEFLVSFYNNEISEKSEIFDDQFSVERPDGSNFTLKIRSTKLEDSAMYFCASSMVGDTRYGYTFGSGTRLTVV.

DNA of the CDR3: TGTGCCAGCAGTTTAGCGGGAGTATTCGATACGCAGTATTTT. Its protein product is CASSLAGVFDTQYF. The V and J genes are TRBV27 and TRBJ2-3, with 7 bases identical to TRBD2. CDR3 length equals 14 residues. V shed 2 bases, J shed 6 bases, and the junction held 5 bases outside the gene matches. Germline-derived CDR1 and CDR2 are MNHEY and SMNVEV (reference sequence).

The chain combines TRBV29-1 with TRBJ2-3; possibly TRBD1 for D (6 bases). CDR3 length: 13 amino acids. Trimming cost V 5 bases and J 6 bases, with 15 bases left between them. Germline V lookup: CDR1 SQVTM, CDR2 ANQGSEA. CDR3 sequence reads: CSVRTVAWDTQYF. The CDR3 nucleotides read TGCAGCGTTAGGACAGTGGCTTGGGATACGCAGTATTTT.

Here the CDR3 DNA reads TGTGCCATCAGTGAGTCTTCCAGACGACGGGACAGCAATAATGAGCAGTTCTTC. Residues: CAISESSRRRDSNNEQFF. The chain employs TRBV10-3 and TRBJ2-1; 7 positions agree with TRBD1. Per germline, CDR1 ENHRY and CDR2 SYGVKD. CDR3 size: 18 residues. The V and J ends lost 0 bases and 7 bases, in that order; junction bases with no gene match: 15.

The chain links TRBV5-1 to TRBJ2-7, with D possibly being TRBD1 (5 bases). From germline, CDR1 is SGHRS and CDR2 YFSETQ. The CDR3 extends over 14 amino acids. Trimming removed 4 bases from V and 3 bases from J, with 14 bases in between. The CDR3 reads CASSARGDVYEQYF. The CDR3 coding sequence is TGCGCCAGCAGCGCTAGGGGTGATGTCTACGAGCAGTACTTC.

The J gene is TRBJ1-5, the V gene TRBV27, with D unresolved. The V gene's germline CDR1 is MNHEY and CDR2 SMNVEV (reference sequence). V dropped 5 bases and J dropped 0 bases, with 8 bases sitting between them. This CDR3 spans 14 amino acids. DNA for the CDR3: TGTGCCAGCAGTAACAGCAATAGCAATCAGCCCCAGCATTTT. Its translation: CASSNSNSNQPQHF.